Listed below are T cell receptor beta chains from one sample, sequenced in a study of T cells in Graves' hyperthyroidism and ophthalmopathy. TCRdb reprocessed the multiplex PCR reads with MiXCR, giving one entry per CDR3 protein. The sample carries more than 95,000 distinct CDR3 sequences, 47% recorded once. Sequenced: blood. These receptors all stem from a man aged 40-50 years with Graves' hyperthyroidism. Both conserved end residues are trimmed from each CDR3. Each record gives: CDR3 length, D gene, V gene, CDR3 protein. The D gene is left open where the match is weak.

12 - TRBV15 ATSRDRWQPPQH
13 TRBD1 TRBV25-1 ASSVARPGGDTQY
9 - TRBV6-1 ASRCERRAI
11 TRBD1 TRBV7-2 ASSEQGAREQY
11 - TRBV7-7 ASSPGPTDTQY
10 - TRBV10-2 ASSEPQGVQY
12 TRBD1 TRBV6-1 ASSWGQGSYEQY
13 TRBD1 TRBV6-4 ASTDRGSNTGELF
12 - TRBV7-2 ASSRGGSNEKLF
14 - TRBV24-1 ATSDPSGGETDGYT
13 TRBD1 TRBV18 ASSPPGTGKNTQY
14 - TRBV9 ASSLSPSDSGNTIY
13 - TRBV15 ATSRTGPLNSPLH
10 - TRBV10-3 AISGAYNEQF
12 - TRBV11-3 ASSLAVFPNEQF
13 TRBD2 TRBV10-2 ASSELAGVSDTQY
10 - TRBV13 ASSLVATEQY
12 - TRBV27 ASSLSRVNYGYT
13 TRBD1 TRBV6-5 ASSYARGRIKGYT
13 TRBD1 TRBV2 ASTATGTGQEPQH
12 - TRBV7-9 ASSQQRDFSYEH
11 - TRBV6-5 ASSPPFEEVWF
13 TRBD1 TRBV10-2 ASSETGGWGQPQH
11 TRBD2 TRBV20-1 SATSGGQETQY
11 - TRBV3-1 ASSHRGEDTQY
12 TRBD1 TRBV4-1 ASSQGTGFEKLF
13 TRBD1 TRBV6-5 ASSYSGQGTYEQY
14 - TRBV5-5 ASSHPGWGGSGELF
10 - TRBV10-3 AIGGSSYEQY
15 - TRBV5-4 ASSLGSGGTLYNEQF
13 TRBD2 TRBV20-1 SASPAGGAANEQY
14 TRBD2 TRBV4-3 ASRGSYGGIEETQY
13 TRBD2 TRBV20-1 SASGTSGRRETQY
11 - TRBV7-2 ASSVGLQETQY
7 - TRBV5-6 ASSLVQF
14 TRBD2 TRBV24-1 ATSASGLEGAGEQL
10 - TRBV27 ASGSSYNEQF
11 TRBD2 TRBV5-1 ASSSGLAPEQY
12 TRBD2 TRBV20-1 SARDLAGGYEQY
13 - TRBV29-1 SVELWDGAYNEQF
12 - TRBV10-2 ASKSGGLPYEQY
11 - TRBV7-3 ASSSSVNTEAF
12 - TRBV15 ATSRDLGVGTEA
13 - TRBV3-1 ASSQGITPAYGYT
11 - TRBV29-1 SVDSTGANVLT
11 - TRBV5-1 ASSLWVNEKLF
14 - TRBV4-1 ASRALLGGATYEQY
15 - TRBV7-2 ASSLGSYVGVSDTQY
11 TRBD1 TRBV20-1 SAPTGLGTEAF
12 - TRBV29-1 RGWGRESTGELF
12 - TRBV10-3 AISESQARQPQH
13 TRBD2 TRBV11-3 ASSYSGGSYNEQF
10 - TRBV28 ASSPLYNEQF